These 11 T cell receptor beta chains came from one sample sequenced in a study of shared clonotypes between healthy human individuals. Measured with immunoSEQ multiplex PCR; TCRdb has only the in-frame clones, and not every one. Of 1.4 million to 1.5 million clones listed, around 97% are singletons. The specimen was naive CD4+ T cells sorted from blood. Subset in this sample: CD45RA+ positively selected. These receptors came from a man in his thirties or forties in good health.

Comments on this clone: An end of the junction differs from the germline gene, which may be a read error. The chain recombines TRBV28 with TRBJ2-7; 9 bases align to TRBD2. Germline CDR1 reads MDHEN; CDR2 reads SYDVKM. The CDR3 sequence is 11 residues long. The CDR3 loop is CASSFGSGRAF. In DNA, the CDR3 is TGTGCCAGCAGTTTCGGTAGCGGGAGAGCATTC.

This chain links TRBV11-2 with TRBJ2-4; TRBD2 matches 7 bases. With V trimmed by 1 base and J by 1 base, 7 bases remained unmatched. Germline CDR1 and CDR2: SGHAT and FQNNGV. The CDR3 is made up of 17 amino acids. The CDR3 is CASSLVGGDVAKNIQYF. CDR3 bases: TGTGCCAGCAGCTTAGTGGGAGGGGACGTCGCCAAAAACATTCAGTACTTC.

This clone was seen just once. This CDR3 is also generated by other DNA sequences in the sample. The rearrangement links TRBV27 to TRBJ2-5; no clear D. CDR1 is MNHEY and CDR2 is SMNVEV in the germline V gene (reference sequence). V lost 3 bases and J lost 1, with 9 bases in between. The CDR3 is 14 amino acids. This CDR3 reads CASSLSPPQETQYF. The CDR3 DNA sequence: TGTGCCAGCAGTTTGTCTCCCCCCCAAGAGACCCAGTACTTC.

In this sample, this clone turned up once. This rearrangement joins TRBV28 to TRBJ1-2; TRBD1 agrees at 8 bases. The germline gives CDR1 MDHEN, CDR2 SYDVKM. V lost 6 bases to trimming and J lost 4 bases; unmatched junction nucleotides: 4. This CDR3 contains 13 residues. Here the CDR3 DNA reads TGTGCCAGCAGCCAGGACAGGGTCTATGGCTACACCTTC. Encoded protein: CASSQDRVYGYTF.

This chain connects TRBV7-8 to TRBJ1-1, with TRBD1 identical over 10 bases. The germline V gene encodes CDR1 SGHVS and CDR2 FQNEAQ. The trim removed 6 bases at V and 3 bases at J, leaving 4 bases unmatched. The CDR3 sequence is 14 residues long. The DNA for the CDR3 is TGTGCCAGCAGTTGGACAGGGGGAGACACTGAAGCTTTCTTT. Its translation: CASSWTGGDTEAFF.

The chain recombines TRBV18 with TRBJ2-2; possibly TRBD2 for D (5 bases). Between the trimmed V and J ends, which lost 6 bases and 6 bases, there was a span of 11 bases. The CDR3 contains 13 residues. Germline CDR1 is KGHSH and CDR2 is LQKENI. The DNA of the CDR3 is TGTGCCAGCTCGCCTAGCTATCCCGGGGAGCTGTTTTTT. Translation gives CASSPSYPGELFF.

The V call is TRBV6-1, the J call TRBJ2-1; 10 bases align to TRBD2. The CDR3 contains 20 residues. The germline V gene encodes CDR1 MNHNS and CDR2 SASEGT. The ends lost 2 bases at V and 3 bases at J; junction bases unmatched: 16. CDR3 coding DNA: TGTGCCAGCAGTGAAAGGTGGGGGACTAGCGCTTGGCCTTTCTACAATGAGCAGTTCTTC. Its protein is CASSERWGTSAWPFYNEQFF.

The table lists this clone with a count of one. The chain couples TRBV9 to TRBJ2-2; the match to TRBD2 covers 13 bases. The V gene's germline CDR1 is SGDLS and CDR2 YYNGEE. V was clipped by 3 bases and J by 8 bases; unmatched bases: 10. The CDR3 runs to 17 residues. The DNA for the CDR3 is TGTGCCAGCAGCGCGTACTGGACTAGCGGGAGTGCTGGGGAGCTGTTTTTT. Its protein product is CASSAYWTSGSAGELFF. Looking up the rest from reference TRBV9 and TRBJ2-2 gives the full variable domain: DSGVTQTPKHLITATGQRVTLRCSPRSGDLSVYWYQQSLDQGLQFLIQYYNGEERAKGNILERFSAQQFPDLHSELNLSSLELGDSALYFCASSAYWTSGSAGELFFGEGSRLTVL.

The V and J genes are TRBV29-1 and TRBJ2-3; the D call may be TRBD1 or TRBD2 (5 bases each). Trimming cost V 2 bases and J 1 base, with 25 bases left between them. Germline V gene lookup returns CDR1 SQVTM and CDR2 ANQGSEA. The CDR3 runs to 19 residues. CDR3 sequence (DNA): TGCAGCGTTGAATTTTCCGCGGAGCTGCTCGGGGCGGGCACAGATACGCAGTATTTT. Translation: CSVEFSAELLGAGTDTQYF.

The gene calls are TRBV27 and TRBJ1-2; D is undetermined. Looked up from germline, CDR1 is MNHEY and CDR2 is SMNVEV (reference sequence). Trimming left V 0 bases short and J 6 bases short, with 14 bases between. The CDR3 extends over 15 amino acids. CDR3 nucleotides: TGTGCCAGCAGTTTATCGCGCCTAAGGGAAAATGGCTACACCTTC. It translates to CASSLSRLRENGYTF.

This sequence joins TRBV9 and TRBJ2-7; no clear D. From germline, CDR1 is SGDLS and CDR2 YYNGEE. Between the trimmed V and J ends, which lost 3 bases and 2 bases, there was a span of 9 bases. There are 13 residues in the CDR3. The CDR3 loop reads CASSDGQTYEQYF. Here the CDR3 DNA reads TGTGCCAGCAGCGACGGCCAAACCTACGAGCAGTACTTC.